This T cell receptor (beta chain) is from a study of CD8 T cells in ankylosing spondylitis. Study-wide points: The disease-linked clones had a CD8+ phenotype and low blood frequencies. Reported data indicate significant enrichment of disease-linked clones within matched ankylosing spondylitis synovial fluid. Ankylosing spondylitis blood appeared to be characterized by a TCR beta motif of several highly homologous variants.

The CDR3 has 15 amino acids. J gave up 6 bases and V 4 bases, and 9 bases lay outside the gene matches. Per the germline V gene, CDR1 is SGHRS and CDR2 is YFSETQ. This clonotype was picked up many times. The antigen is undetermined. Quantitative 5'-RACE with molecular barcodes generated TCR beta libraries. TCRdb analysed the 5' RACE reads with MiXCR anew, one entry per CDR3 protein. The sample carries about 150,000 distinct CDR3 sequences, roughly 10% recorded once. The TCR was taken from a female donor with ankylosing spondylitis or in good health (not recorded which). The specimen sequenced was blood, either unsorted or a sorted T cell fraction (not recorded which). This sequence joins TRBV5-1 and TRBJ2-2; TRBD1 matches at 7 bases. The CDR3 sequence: CASSQETGIPGELFF. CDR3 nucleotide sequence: TGCGCCAGCAGCCAAGAGACAGGGATCCCCGGGGAGCTGTTTTTT.